This TCR beta chain was recorded in a study of cytomegalovirus exposure and HLA in healthy donors (TCRdb year 2017). Notes on the research overall: An earlier analysis of roughly 500 of the donors reported 250 to 350 Gb of sequence data and about 100 million unique TCR beta sequences from 190 million or so T cells. Of the 350 to 400 genotyped donors, about 80% fell in the genetic ancestry cluster associated with self-reported Caucasian donors. The T cell repertoires of 700 or so subjects were profiled by immunosequencing and related to cytomegalovirus serostatus. In addition to the first cohort of about 650 subjects, a separate validation cohort of some 120 different subjects was used. To study patterns of TCR occurrence, a later analysis re-analyzed previously published TCR beta repertoires from 666 donors and added high-resolution HLA genotyping. In an earlier analysis of about 590 of the donors, high-throughput TCR beta sequencing was used to judge whether each TCR beta V gene segment behaved as functional or pseudogenic. In the later analysis, no new phenotypic data were used to find candidate immune exposures; instead, reliance was placed on TCR beta sequences and their occurrence across donors. Every repertoire in the discovery cohort had been generated on one and the same sequencing platform. Four to six DR-DQ haplotypes were handled as single units for association and clustering, since linkage in the cohort was strong. To predict cytomegalovirus infection status, the study brought together high-throughput TCR immunosequencing, statistical association of individual TCRs with disease status, and machine learning. Typing coverage differed by locus: A, B, C, DRB1 and DQB1 were typed in about 620-640 donors, DQA1 in approximately 520, DPA1 in some 600, and DPB1 in 400 to 490. A later genetic analysis took genome-wide SNP genotypes for about 60% of the roughly 670 donors and used that subset as a discovery cohort. Roughly 310 gigabases of sequencing data and some 85 million unique TCR sequences were included in an early release covering over 600 HLA-typed donors. The study aimed to test whether cataloging public T cell receptors could reveal signatures of past pathogen exposure. HLA typing covered class I and class II loci at four-digit resolution. Donor age, sex, ethnicity and CMV serostatus were compiled together with the repertoire data. Among over 350 genotyped donors of the cohort, an average of about 240,000 unique TCR beta nucleotide sequences were sequenced per donor, roughly a sixth of them non-productive. General findings and caveats noted by the study authors: The study listed 150 to 200 TCR beta chains as associated with cytomegalovirus. A further reported finding was that TCR beta sequences accurately predicted the HLA-A and HLA-B alleles for most subjects in the first cohort. Because counts were too low, seventeen rarely observed V segments, including chromosome 9 orphons, were left out of the earlier analysis of approximately 580 of the donors. The sequencing pipeline was judged likely to have produced a cluster of highly shared sequence variants as a technical artifact. According to a later analysis, most CMV-associated TCR beta chains appeared to be HLA-restricted, and the HLA associations seemed to be driven largely by CMV exposure. In a later analysis, TCR association rates were found to vary across HLA loci, with the most associated TCRs seen for DRB1 alleles and the fewest for HLA-C alleles. In a later genetic analysis, fewer N-insertions in productive TCRs were reported among donors in an Asian-associated ancestry cluster than the roughly 670-donor mean. Most TCR sequences were observed very rarely across donors, whereas some public TCRs were present in many individuals. For the cohort, immune exposure information was limited to CMV serostatus. This cohort had only TCR beta chains sequenced, and the lack of alpha or paired-chain data limited which features could be detected. Three of the identified cytomegalovirus-associated TCR beta chains were confirmed in vitro to be specific for cytomegalovirus antigens. Linkage disequilibrium might explain the correlated functional status among segregating V segments, but an unknown experimental factor could not be excluded. An association between a missense DCLRE1C variant and V-gene and J-gene trimming of TCR beta chains was found in a later genetic analysis and replicated in an independent cohort. A later analysis associated 15,000 to 20,000 TCR beta sequences with specific HLA alleles at a false discovery rate of 0.05. When HLA alleles, especially DR and DQ, strongly co-occurred, TCR associations were difficult to assign to individual alleles. According to the authors, the approach could potentially be generalized to other disease states and immunological phenotypes. Because some donors lacked HLA typing at each locus, the association tests relied only on the typed subset. In a later analysis, HLA-associated TCR beta chains were found to be more clonally expanded and to have lower generation probabilities than equally common non-associated chains. Presence/absence analyses assumed roughly uniform sequencing depth across donors, an assumption that may not hold. Broadly in line with IMGT annotations, most TCR beta V segments showed up in productive rearrangements about 87% or about 30% of the time in an earlier analysis of 587 of the donors. Because the 87-base-pair reads could not distinguish some IMGT-functional V segments, including TRBV6-2 and TRBV6-3, those segments were excluded. A later analysis reported that several top co-occurrence clusters appeared linked to parvovirus B19, influenza, CMV and Epstein-Barr virus. The classifier was reported to diagnose cytomegalovirus status with high specificity and sensitivity in both the original and validation cohorts.

In the case of this clone: Its recognized antigen is unknown. No base-level quality is on record; no much larger clone is a single base apart.

The cohort comprised 550 to 700 healthy bone marrow donors. At the time of sampling, every cohort member was nominally healthy, though immune exposures that went unrecorded were likely present. The donor tested CMV seronegative, placing the donor among the 350 or so seronegative members of the cohort. Every donor gave a peripheral blood sample, and the peripheral blood mononuclear cells from that sample were used for TCR beta sequencing. The Qiagen DNeasy Blood Extraction Kit was used to extract genomic DNA from the blood cell samples. Trimming takes 2 bases off V and 5 bases off J; junction bases not matched to a gene: 9. From the cysteine through the phenylalanine, the CDR3 covers 15 amino acids. The kept DNA is CDR3 alone, 45 bases in frame from the first base. Sequences SGHNT (CDR1) and YYREEE (CDR2) are obtained from the germline V gene (reference sequence). The library relied on the immunoSEQ multiplex PCR assay. A mixture of 60 forward primers for TCR Vbeta segments and 13 reverse primers for TCR Jbeta segments was used in the multiplex PCR. Amplification of the CDR3 region of rearranged TCR beta genes was performed with a multiplex PCR assay on genomic DNA. On the Illumina HiSeq System, the amplified TCR beta libraries were sequenced as 87-base-pair reads. Per the authors' processing: Across the roughly 640 repertoires, a later analysis counted 80 million or so unique TCR beta chains, 9.5 million to 13 million of which were shared by at least two donors. To remove PCR and sequencing errors, raw reads were error-corrected and collapsed into unique sequences using a nearest-neighbor algorithm that merged closely related sequences. CDR3 sequences were aligned to IMGT reference sequences to assign V, D and J gene segments. For a sequence to be retained, a match of at least six nucleotides was required to both a V gene segment and a J gene segment. A rearrangement counted as productive if the CDR3 had no stop codons and remained in frame with V and J, and every other rearrangement counted as non-productive. Following IMGT convention, CDR3 was defined as the stretch from the second conserved V-encoded cysteine to the conserved J-encoded phenylalanine. In an earlier analysis of around 570 of the donors, sequences lacking an unambiguous match to a single V gene segment were excluded. An earlier analysis of 587 of the donors classified V segments as functional when productive rearrangements were above 56.7% and as segregating when the standard deviation between donors was above 5%. A statistical classification framework was built for diagnosing cytomegalovirus status from the catalog of TCR beta chain sequences. In a later analysis, V and J genes were assigned by comparing TCR nucleotide sequences against IMGT/GENE-DB human TR gene sequences. A later analysis assigned CDR3 sequences and most-parsimonious VDJ recombination scenarios with the TCRdist pipeline. In a later analysis, every TCR beta chain was defined by the combination of its CDR3 amino acid sequence and its V-gene family, and reads without a unique V-gene family were dropped. A later analysis removed 500 to 600 highly shared, low-generation-probability nucleotide sequences to deal with suspected cross-contamination and a sequencing artifact. For each public chain, a later analysis derived a clonal expansion index from normalized ranks of inferred template counts within each repertoire. In a later analysis, generation probabilities were computed with a VDJ recombination model fitted to out-of-frame rearrangements, and the resulting probabilities were checked against IGoR. Hypergeometric tests were used in a later analysis to score TCR-TCR, TCR-HLA and TCR-CMV co-occurrence, with a repertoire-size bias correction applied to the TCR pairs. In a later analysis, false discovery rates were estimated by permuting HLA or CMV assignments 20 times. In a later analysis, co-occurring TCRs were grouped with DBSCAN, and TCRdist sequence similarity was added when clustering was performed within HLA-allele-positive subsets. Repertoires with fewer than 30,000 or more than 120,000 public chains, plus five repertoires with anomalous nucleotide sharing, were excluded from co-occurrence clustering. TCRdb stores this immuneACCESS table with in-frame sequences only. Part of the clones is absent; in the studies checked, under half of the shortfall reflects unresolved V genes, and no reason is known for the rest. The DNA gave D and trimming, while V, J and clone size come from that table. This sample gives about 77,000 clones in total; 75% to 85% of them show up just once. The ten biggest clones cover around 3.6% of the sample.

Specimen: PBMCs. The chain is assembled from TRBV5-4 and TRBJ2-5, and 7 bases in between align with TRBD1. The receptor comes from a man between 35 and 55 years old in good health and CMV-seronegative. The CDR3 region has the sequence CASSLQGGGGETQYF. The bases are TGTGCCAGCAGCTTACAAGGGGGCGGTGGGGAGACCCAGTACTTC.